The 29 T cell receptor beta chains listed next were all sequenced from one sample in a study of blood T cell repertoires in COVID-19. Some clones are missing from TCRdb's copy, which holds only in-frame ones; the method was immunoSEQ multiplex PCR. The table lists 250,000 to 300,000 clones, around four fifths of them singletons. The sample comprised peripheral blood. All receptors derive from a man aged 55 to 70 who had recovered from COVID-19.

The CDR3 sequence: CASSSGTGVYGYTF. Written as DNA, the CDR3 is TGCGCCAGCAGCTCGGGGACAGGGGTATATGGCTACACCTTC. V is TRBV5-1 and J is TRBJ1-2, with 10 bases lining up with TRBD1. This CDR3 has 14 amino acids. V dropped 3 bases and J dropped 5; count of bases not matched to a gene: 4. Germline V gene lookup returns CDR1 SGHRS and CDR2 YFSETQ.

The chain is built from TRBV2 and TRBJ2-1, with 12 bases lining up with TRBD2. The J segment lost 9 bases and the V segment lost 4 bases, leaving 4 bases of the junction unmatched. Per the germline V gene, CDR1 is SNHLY and CDR2 is FYNNEI. The CDR3 consists of 14 residues. This chain's CDR3 is CASSVLLAGGEQFF. The CDR3 DNA is TGTGCCAGCAGTGTCCTACTAGCGGGGGGTGAGCAGTTCTTC.

This clone was observed a few times. For the CDR3, the DNA is TGTGCCAGCAGCGGGGACACGCGCTCCTACGAGCAGTACTTC. Amino acids: CASSGDTRSYEQYF. The chain links TRBV9 to TRBJ2-7; weak D call: TRBD1 (6 bases). The germline V gene has CDR1 SGDLS and CDR2 YYNGEE. V shed 3 bases and J shed 0 bases, with 10 bases lying between them. There are 14 residues in the CDR3.

The chain links TRBV3-1 (or the pseudogene TRBV3-2) to TRBJ2-7; the match to TRBD1 covers 8 bases. The CDR3 covers 14 residues. Looked up from germline, CDR1 is LGHDT and CDR2 is YNNKEL (reference sequence). Germline trimming cut 4 bases from V and 7 bases from J; bases unmatched to any gene: 9. The chain's CDR3 is CASSPRTGLAEQYF. The CDR3 DNA sequence: TGTGCCAGCAGCCCCCGGACAGGGCTGGCGGAGCAGTACTTC.

This clone was counted between two and nine times. The CDR3 here is CASSFFGGTEAFF. CDR3 in DNA: TGTGCCAGCAGTTTTTTCGGGGGTACTGAAGCTTTCTTT. The J gene is TRBJ1-1, the V gene TRBV28, with D maybe TRBD1 (5 bases). Trimming took 3 bases from V and 5 from J, leaving 10 bases between them. The CDR3 runs to 13 residues. Per germline, CDR1 MDHEN and CDR2 SYDVKM.

The gene calls are TRBV20-1 and TRBJ1-5; D not certain. Per the germline V gene, CDR1 is DFQATT and CDR2 is SNEGSKA (reference sequence). The CDR3 consists of 14 residues. The V end lost 3 bases, the J end lost 4 bases, and 13 bases lay between the germline ends. CDR3 sequence reads: CSASRRTRNQPQHF. DNA of the CDR3: TGCAGTGCTAGTCGGAGGACTCGGAATCAGCCCCAGCATTTT.

The V and J genes are TRBV7-2 and TRBJ2-7; D uncertain. V was cut by 2 bases and J by 0 bases, with 5 bases left in between. This CDR3 is built from 13 residues. Germline values: CDR1 SGHTA, CDR2 FQGNSA. CDR3 sequence: CASSLQASYEQYF. The CDR3 DNA follows: TGTGCCAGCAGCTTACAGGCCTCCTACGAGCAGTACTTC.

The genes are TRBV6-6 and TRBJ2-5; possible D gene TRBD2, 5 bases. Trimming took off 5 bases at V and 5 bases at J, with 21 bases between the two ends. The CDR3 extends over 16 amino acids. Germline V gene sequence: CDR1 MNHNY, CDR2 SVGAGI (reference sequence). The CDR3 DNA follows: TGTGCCAGCAGTACCGCCGGGGTGAGGACGCGGGAGACCCAGTACTTC. It codes for CASSTAGVRTRETQYF.

This clone came up many times. The chain is built from TRBV6-1 and TRBJ2-1; D is unclear. Trimming shortened V by 2 bases and J by 3 bases, and 8 bases separated the two germline ends. The germline CDR1 and CDR2 sequences are MNHNS and SASEGT. The CDR3 has 14 residues. The CDR3 DNA reads as TGTGCCAGCAGTGAATGGAGAAGCTACAATGAGCAGTTCTTC. This translates into CASSEWRSYNEQFF.

This clone is a singleton in its sample. CDR3 in amino acids: CASSRGLDYTEAFF. For the CDR3, the DNA is TGCGCCAGCAGCAGGGGACTAGACTACACTGAAGCTTTCTTT. This chain joins TRBV5-1 and TRBJ1-1, with a tentative D call TRBD1 (5 bases). V was shortened by 4 bases and J by 3 bases, with 13 bases between the two germline ends. Per the germline V gene, CDR1 is SGHRS and CDR2 is YFSETQ. There are 14 residues in the CDR3.

The sample holds a few counts of this clone. The rearrangement joins TRBV30 to TRBJ1-5, with D unclear. The CDR3 spans 14 residues. CDR1 and CDR2 (germline): GTSNPN, SVGIG (reference sequence). Trimming shortened V by 2 bases and J by 0 bases, and 8 bases separated the two germline ends. CDR3 DNA: TGTGCCTGGAGTTCATCACTTAGCAATCAGCCCCAGCATTTT. It codes for CAWSSSLSNQPQHF.

The CDR3 DNA follows: TGCGCCAGCAGCCAAAGGACTAGCGCGTCTGAGCAGTTCTTC. This encodes CASSQRTSASEQFF. This rearrangement joins TRBV5-1 to TRBJ2-1; 9 bases line up with TRBD2. The CDR3 has 14 residues. J lost 9 bases, V lost 4 bases, and 8 bases had no gene match. Germline V gene data show CDR1 as SGHRS and CDR2 as YFSETQ. Supplemented by reference TRBV5-1 and TRBJ2-1, the full variable domain reads KAGVTQTPRYLIKTRGQQVTLSCSPISGHRSVSWYQQTPGQGLQFLFEYFSETQRNKGNFPGRFSGRQFSNSRSEMNVSTLELGDSALYLCASSQRTSASEQFFGPGTRLTVL.

The chain combines TRBV5-4 with TRBJ2-7, with 10 bases matching TRBD2. The V gene end was trimmed by 2 bases and the J gene end by 1 base; junction bases not matched to a gene: 0. Germline CDR1 reads SGHNT; CDR2 reads YYREEE (reference sequence). There are 14 residues in the CDR3. The CDR3 loop is CASSFSGRSYEQYF. CDR3 DNA sequence: TGTGCCAGCAGCTTTAGCGGGAGGTCCTACGAGCAGTACTTC. Based on the CDR3 plus reference TRBV5-4 and TRBJ2-7, the full variable domain is ETGVTQSPTHLIKTRGQQVTLRCSSQSGHNTVSWYQQALGQGPQFIFQYYREEENGRGNFPPRFSGLQFPNYSSELNVNALELDDSALYLCASSFSGRSYEQYFGPGTRLTVT.

This sequence joins TRBV30 and TRBJ1-5, with TRBD1 identical over 8 bases. Per the germline V gene, CDR1 is GTSNPN and CDR2 is SVGIG (reference sequence). V trimming: 3 bases; J trimming: 0 bases; junction bases outside the gene matches: 7. The CDR3 consists of 16 residues. CDR3 bases: TGTGCCTGGAGAAAGACAGGGGTAGCTAGCAATCAGCCCCAGCATTTT. It codes for CAWRKTGVASNQPQHF.

The gene calls are TRBV30 and TRBJ2-2; TRBD1 agrees at 9 bases. V lost 1 base, J lost 0 bases, and 12 bases stayed unmatched. The germline gives CDR1 GTSNPN, CDR2 SVGIG (reference sequence). This CDR3 comprises 19 residues. CDR3 region: CAWSGLASDRGANTGELFF. CDR3 nucleotides: TGTGCCTGGAGTGGCCTCGCCTCGGACAGGGGCGCGAACACCGGGGAGCTGTTTTTT.

The chain couples TRBV18 to TRBJ2-2; tentatively, D is TRBD2 (5 bases). CDR1 and CDR2 (germline): KGHSH, LQKENI. The CDR3 has 16 amino acids. V lost 2 bases, J lost 5 bases, and 15 bases lay in between. CDR3 coding DNA: TGTGCCAGCTCACCATCTCGTGGCCGACTAACCGGGGAGCTGTTTTTT. It translates to CASSPSRGRLTGELFF.

The chain recombines TRBV10-3 with TRBJ1-5, with D possibly TRBD1 on 6 matching bases. The V and J ends lost 10 bases and 4 bases respectively, with 14 bases between them. Germline-derived CDR1 and CDR2 are ENHRY and SYGVKD. The CDR3 extends over 13 amino acids. CDR3 coding DNA: TGTGCCACCACGGACAGACAAAATCAGCCCCAGCATTTT. The encoded protein is CATTDRQNQPQHF.

The V gene is TRBV7-8, the J gene TRBJ2-7, with 12 bases matching TRBD2. The CDR3 runs 19 residues. V was clipped by 2 bases and J by 2 bases; unmatched bases: 13. The V gene's germline CDR1 is SGHVS and CDR2 FQNEAQ. CDR3 in amino acids: CASSLLTASGRARAYEQYF. The CDR3 nucleotides read TGTGCCAGCAGCTTATTAACGGCTAGCGGGAGGGCCCGGGCCTACGAGCAGTACTTC.

This clone was counted once. The sample carries other DNA sequences with the same CDR3. The rearrangement links TRBV5-1 to TRBJ1-1; the match to TRBD1 covers 9 bases. CDR1 is SGHRS and CDR2 is YFSETQ in the germline V gene. The CDR3 covers 14 residues. J was trimmed by 1 base and V by 4 bases; bases with no gene match: 2. This CDR3 is CASSVTGGNTEAFF. CDR3 DNA sequence: TGCGCCAGCAGCGTGACAGGGGGGAACACTGAAGCTTTCTTT.

V gene TRBV3-1 (or the pseudogene TRBV3-2) combines with J gene TRBJ2-3, with a tentative D call TRBD1 (6 bases). The germline CDR1 and CDR2 sequences are LGHDT and YNNKEL (reference sequence). V was clipped by 2 bases and J by 3 bases, with 9 bases between them. The CDR3 totals 14 residues. Written as DNA, the CDR3 is TGTGCCAGCAGCCAAAGGGGGAGTACAGATACGCAGTATTTT. Its protein product is CASSQRGSTDTQYF.

The gene calls are TRBV2 and TRBJ1-2; D unresolved. The ends were cut back, 3 bases at V and 6 bases at J, with 11 bases in the middle. CDR1 is SNHLY and CDR2 is FYNNEI in the germline V gene. This CDR3 spans 13 amino acids. The CDR3 coding sequence is TGTGCCAGCAGTGATGAGGGTCTTGATGGCTACACCTTC. This codes for CASSDEGLDGYTF.

V gene TRBV18 combines with J gene TRBJ1-5; D is unresolved. This CDR3 has 14 residues. The V gene's germline CDR1 is KGHSH and CDR2 LQKENI. The V end lost 3 bases, the J end lost 2 bases, and 8 bases lay between the germline ends. The CDR3 spells CASSPASGNQPQHF. CDR3 nucleotides: TGTGCCAGCTCACCCGCCAGTGGCAATCAGCCCCAGCATTTT.

This rearrangement joins TRBV6-5 to TRBJ2-1, with 7 positions matching TRBD2. The CDR3 contains 14 residues. V lost 4 bases and J lost 2; bases outside the gene matches: 2. Germline V lookup: CDR1 MNHEY, CDR2 SVGAGI. CDR3 amino acids: CASSWAGAYNEQFF. In DNA, the CDR3 is TGTGCCAGCAGTTGGGCGGGAGCCTACAATGAGCAGTTCTTC.

V usage is TRBV7-9 and J usage is TRBJ2-7, with 7 bases that match TRBD2. V lost 4 bases and J lost 11; bases outside the gene matches: 17. The CDR3 is made up of 15 amino acids. The germline V gene encodes CDR1 SEHNR and CDR2 FQNEAQ (reference sequence). In DNA form, the CDR3 reads TGTGCCAGCAGCTCAGGCTCCTCGGGGGGAGCGCGAAAGTACTTC. Translated, it gives CASSSGSSGGARKYF. Combining the CDR3 with reference TRBV7-9 and TRBJ2-7 gives the whole variable domain DTGVSQNPRHKITKRGQNVTFRCDPISEHNRLYWYRQTLGQGPEFLTYFQNEAQLEKSRLLSDRFSAERPKGSFSTLEIQRTEQGDSAMYLCASSSGSSGGARKYFGPGTRLTVT.

This clone was seen a single time. The V call is TRBV7-8, the J call TRBJ2-1; 7 nucleotides agree with TRBD2. This CDR3 is 15 amino acids long. Germline loops: CDR1 SGHVS, CDR2 FQNEAQ. The junction had 11 bases not matched to a gene; V was cut back by 3 bases and J by 9 bases. This CDR3 is CASSFRTSRFVEQFF. In nucleotides, the CDR3 is TGTGCCAGCAGCTTCAGGACTAGTAGGTTCGTTGAGCAGTTCTTC.

This clone was detected only once. The chain is built from TRBV7-2 and TRBJ2-3, with 13 bases matching TRBD2. J was trimmed by 10 bases and V by 5 bases; bases with no gene match: 9. Germline V gene sequence: CDR1 SGHTA, CDR2 FQGNSA. The CDR3 extends over 15 amino acids. The CDR3 sequence is CASSQTSGGPQSQYF. The CDR3 DNA sequence: TGTGCCAGCAGCCAGACTAGCGGGGGGCCCCAATCGCAGTATTTT.

This chain links TRBV5-1 with TRBJ2-5; tentative D call: TRBD2 (5 bases). The CDR3 runs to 14 residues. V lost 0 bases to trimming and J lost 1 base, with 7 bases between them. Germline V lookup: CDR1 SGHRS, CDR2 YFSETQ. CDR3 sequence reads: CASSLASFQETQYF. CDR3 nucleotides: TGCGCCAGCAGCTTGGCTAGCTTCCAAGAGACCCAGTACTTC. The full variable domain, in which reference TRBV5-1 and TRBJ2-5 provide the parts outside the CDR3, is KAGVTQTPRYLIKTRGQQVTLSCSPISGHRSVSWYQQTPGQGLQFLFEYFSETQRNKGNFPGRFSGRQFSNSRSEMNVSTLELGDSALYLCASSLASFQETQYFGPGTRLLVL.

This rearrangement joins TRBV7-9 to TRBJ1-5, with D maybe TRBD1 (5 bases). Germline loops: CDR1 SEHNR, CDR2 FQNEAQ (reference sequence). Trimming shortened V by 4 bases and J by 2 bases, and 12 bases separated the two germline ends. The CDR3 length is 15 residues. The CDR3 nucleotides read TGTGCCAGCAGCTCTGAGGCAGGGCGCAATCAGCCCCAGCATTTT. Protein: CASSSEAGRNQPQHF.

The rearrangement uses TRBV19 and TRBJ1-1; no reliable D call. The CDR3 sequence is 14 residues long. Germline V gene data show CDR1 as LNHDA and CDR2 as SQIVND (reference sequence). V shed 3 bases and J shed 3 bases, with 11 bases lying between them. CDR3 coding DNA: TGTGCCAGTAGTATTAGCAGTCGGCACACTGAAGCTTTCTTT. Its protein is CASSISSRHTEAFF.